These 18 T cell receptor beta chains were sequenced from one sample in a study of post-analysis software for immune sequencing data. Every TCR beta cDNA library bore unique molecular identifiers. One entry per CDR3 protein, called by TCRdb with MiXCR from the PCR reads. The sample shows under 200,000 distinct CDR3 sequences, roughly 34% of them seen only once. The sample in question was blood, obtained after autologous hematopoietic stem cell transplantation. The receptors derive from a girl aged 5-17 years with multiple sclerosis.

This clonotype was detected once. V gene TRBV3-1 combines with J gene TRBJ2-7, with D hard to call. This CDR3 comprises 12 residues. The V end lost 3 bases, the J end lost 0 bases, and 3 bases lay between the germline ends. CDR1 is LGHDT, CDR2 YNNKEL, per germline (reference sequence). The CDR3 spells CASSQYSYEQYF. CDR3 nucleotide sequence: TGTGCCAGCAGCCAGTACTCCTACGAGCAGTACTTC.

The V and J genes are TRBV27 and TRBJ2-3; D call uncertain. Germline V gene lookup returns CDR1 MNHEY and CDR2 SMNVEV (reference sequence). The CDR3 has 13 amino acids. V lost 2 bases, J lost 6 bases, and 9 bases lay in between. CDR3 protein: CASSLESLDTQYF. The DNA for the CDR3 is TGTGCCAGCAGTTTAGAGTCCCTGGATACGCAGTATTTT.

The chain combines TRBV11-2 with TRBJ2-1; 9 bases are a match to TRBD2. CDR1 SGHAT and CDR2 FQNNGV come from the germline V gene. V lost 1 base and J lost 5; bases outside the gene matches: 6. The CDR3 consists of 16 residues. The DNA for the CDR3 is TGTGCCAGCAGCTTAGGCGCTAGCGGGGCCAACAATGAGCAGTTCTTC. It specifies CASSLGASGANNEQFF.

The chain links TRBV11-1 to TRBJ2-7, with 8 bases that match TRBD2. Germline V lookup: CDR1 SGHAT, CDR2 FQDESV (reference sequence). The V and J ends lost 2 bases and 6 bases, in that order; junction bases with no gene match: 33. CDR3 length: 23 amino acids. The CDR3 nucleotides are TGTGCCAGCAGCTTACGATCCGGACCCCTGATCGGACTACCGGGACTAGTGCTCCGCGAGCAGTACTTC. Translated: CASSLRSGPLIGLPGLVLREQYF.

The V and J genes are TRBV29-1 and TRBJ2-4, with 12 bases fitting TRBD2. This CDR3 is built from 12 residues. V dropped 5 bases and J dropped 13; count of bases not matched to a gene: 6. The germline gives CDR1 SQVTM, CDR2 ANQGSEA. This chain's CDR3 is CSVRTSGKVQYF. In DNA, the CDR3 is TGCAGCGTTAGGACTAGCGGGAAAGTGCAGTACTTC.

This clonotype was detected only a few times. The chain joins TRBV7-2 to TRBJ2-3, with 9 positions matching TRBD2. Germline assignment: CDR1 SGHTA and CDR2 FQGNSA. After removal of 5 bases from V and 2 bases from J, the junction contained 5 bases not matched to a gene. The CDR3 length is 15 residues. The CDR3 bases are TGTGCCAGCAGCCGAGCGGGAGGACACACAGATACGCAGTATTTT. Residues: CASSRAGGHTDTQYF.

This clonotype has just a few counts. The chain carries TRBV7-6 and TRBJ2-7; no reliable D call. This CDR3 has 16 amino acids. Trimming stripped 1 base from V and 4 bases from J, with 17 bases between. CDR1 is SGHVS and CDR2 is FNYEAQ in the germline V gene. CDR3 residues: CASSLVRAVSVYEQYF. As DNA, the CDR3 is TGTGCCAGCAGCTTAGTCCGGGCAGTCAGCGTTTACGAGCAGTACTTC. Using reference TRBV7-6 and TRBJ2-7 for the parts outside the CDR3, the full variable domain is GAGVSQSPRYKVTKRGQDVALRCDPISGHVSLYWYRQALGQGPEFLTYFNYEAQQDKSGLPNDRFSAERPEGSISTLTIQRTEQRDSAMYRCASSLVRAVSVYEQYFGPGTRLTVT.

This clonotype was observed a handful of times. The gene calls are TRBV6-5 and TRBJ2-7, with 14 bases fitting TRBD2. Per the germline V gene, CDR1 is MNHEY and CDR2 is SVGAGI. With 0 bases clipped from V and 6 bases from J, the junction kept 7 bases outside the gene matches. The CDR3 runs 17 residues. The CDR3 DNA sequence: TGTGCCAGCAGTTACTCCGGGACTAGCGGGAGACGGGGCGAGCAGTACTTC. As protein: CASSYSGTSGRRGEQYF.

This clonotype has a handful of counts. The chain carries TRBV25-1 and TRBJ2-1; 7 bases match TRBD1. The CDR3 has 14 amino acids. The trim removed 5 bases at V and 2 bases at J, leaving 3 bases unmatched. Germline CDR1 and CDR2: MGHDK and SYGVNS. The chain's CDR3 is CASSTGVAYNEQFF. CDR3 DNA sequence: TGTGCCAGCAGTACAGGGGTCGCCTACAATGAGCAGTTCTTC.

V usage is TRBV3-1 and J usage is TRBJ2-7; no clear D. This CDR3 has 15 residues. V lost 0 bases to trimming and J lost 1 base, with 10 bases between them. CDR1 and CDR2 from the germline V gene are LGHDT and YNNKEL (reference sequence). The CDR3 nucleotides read TGTGCCAGCAGCCAAGACTGGCAGGCGTCCTACGAGCAGTACTTC. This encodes CASSQDWQASYEQYF.

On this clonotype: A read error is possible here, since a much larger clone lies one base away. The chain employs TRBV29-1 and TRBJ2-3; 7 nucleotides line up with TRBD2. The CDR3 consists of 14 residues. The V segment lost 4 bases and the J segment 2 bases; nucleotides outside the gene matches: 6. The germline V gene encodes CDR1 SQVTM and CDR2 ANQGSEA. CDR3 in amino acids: CSVGGGSDTDTQYF. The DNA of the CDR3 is TGCAGCGTTGGGGGCGGGAGTGACACAGATACGCAGTATTTT.

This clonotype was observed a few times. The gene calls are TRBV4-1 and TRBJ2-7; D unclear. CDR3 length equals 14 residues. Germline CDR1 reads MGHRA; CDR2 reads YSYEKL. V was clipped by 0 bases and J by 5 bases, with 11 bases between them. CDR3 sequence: CASSQDQGFDEQYF. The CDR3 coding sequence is TGCGCCAGCAGCCAAGATCAAGGGTTCGACGAGCAGTACTTC.

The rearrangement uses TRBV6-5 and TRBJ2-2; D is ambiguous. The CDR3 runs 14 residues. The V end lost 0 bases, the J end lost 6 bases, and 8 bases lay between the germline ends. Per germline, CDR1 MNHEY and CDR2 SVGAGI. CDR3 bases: TGTGCCAGCAGTTACTCGTCGAGCCCCGGGGAGCTGTTTTTT. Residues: CASSYSSSPGELFF.

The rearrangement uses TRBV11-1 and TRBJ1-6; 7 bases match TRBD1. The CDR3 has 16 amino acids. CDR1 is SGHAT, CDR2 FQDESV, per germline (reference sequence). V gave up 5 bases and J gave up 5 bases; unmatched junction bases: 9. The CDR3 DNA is TGTGCCAGCAGCCCAGGGGGAGGGGCGAATAATTCACCCCTCCACTTT. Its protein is CASSPGGGANNSPLHF.

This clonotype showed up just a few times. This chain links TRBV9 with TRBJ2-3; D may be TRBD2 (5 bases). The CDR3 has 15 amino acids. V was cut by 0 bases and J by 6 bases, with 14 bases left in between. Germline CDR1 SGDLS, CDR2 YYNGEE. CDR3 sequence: CASSVEAGILDTQYF. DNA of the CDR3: TGTGCCAGCAGCGTAGAGGCGGGTATTTTGGATACGCAGTATTTT.

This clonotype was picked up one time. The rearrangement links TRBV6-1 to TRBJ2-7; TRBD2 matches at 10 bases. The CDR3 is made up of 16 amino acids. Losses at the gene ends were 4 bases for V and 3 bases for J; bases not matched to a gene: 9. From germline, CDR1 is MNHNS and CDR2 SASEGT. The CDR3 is CASSASAGGIHYEQYF. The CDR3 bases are TGTGCCAGCAGTGCATCAGCGGGAGGGATCCACTACGAGCAGTACTTC.

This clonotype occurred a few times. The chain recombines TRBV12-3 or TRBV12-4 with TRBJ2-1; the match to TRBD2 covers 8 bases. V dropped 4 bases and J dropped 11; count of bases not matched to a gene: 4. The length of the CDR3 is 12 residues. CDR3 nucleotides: TGTGCCAGCAGTTATAGCGGGGCAAAGCAGTTCTTC. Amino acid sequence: CASSYSGAKQFF.

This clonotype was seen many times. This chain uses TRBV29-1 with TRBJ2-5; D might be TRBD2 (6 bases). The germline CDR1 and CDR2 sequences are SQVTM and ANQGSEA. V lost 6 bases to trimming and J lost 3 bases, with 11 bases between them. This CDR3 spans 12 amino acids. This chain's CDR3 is CSVGTAKETQYF. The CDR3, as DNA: TGCAGCGTCGGGACTGCCAAAGAGACCCAGTACTTC.